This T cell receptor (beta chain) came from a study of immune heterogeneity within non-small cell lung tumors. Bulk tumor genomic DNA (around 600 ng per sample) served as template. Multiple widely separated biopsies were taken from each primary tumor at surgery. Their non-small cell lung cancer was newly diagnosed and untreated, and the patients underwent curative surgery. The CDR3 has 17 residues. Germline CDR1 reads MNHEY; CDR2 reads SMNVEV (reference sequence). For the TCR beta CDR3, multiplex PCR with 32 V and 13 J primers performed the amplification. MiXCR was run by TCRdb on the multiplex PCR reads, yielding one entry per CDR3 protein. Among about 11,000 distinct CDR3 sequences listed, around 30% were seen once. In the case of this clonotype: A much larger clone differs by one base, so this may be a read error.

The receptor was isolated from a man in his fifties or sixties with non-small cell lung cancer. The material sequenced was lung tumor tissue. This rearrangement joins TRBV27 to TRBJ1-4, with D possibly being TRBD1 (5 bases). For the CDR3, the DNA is TGTGCCAGCAGTTTATCGCGATCCAGGGATGCCTACGAAAAACTGTCTTTT. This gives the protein CASSLSRSRDAYEKLSF.